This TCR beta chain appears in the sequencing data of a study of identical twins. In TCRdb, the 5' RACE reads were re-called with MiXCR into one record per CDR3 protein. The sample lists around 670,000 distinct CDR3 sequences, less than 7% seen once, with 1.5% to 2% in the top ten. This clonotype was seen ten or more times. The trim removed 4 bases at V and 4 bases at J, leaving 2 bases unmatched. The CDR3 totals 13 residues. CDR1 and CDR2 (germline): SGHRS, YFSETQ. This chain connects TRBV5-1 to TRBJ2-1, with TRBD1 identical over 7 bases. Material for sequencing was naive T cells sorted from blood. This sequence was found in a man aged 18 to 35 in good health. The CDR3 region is CASSRQGYNEQFF. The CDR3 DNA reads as TGCGCCAGCAGCCGACAGGGTTACAATGAGCAGTTCTTC.